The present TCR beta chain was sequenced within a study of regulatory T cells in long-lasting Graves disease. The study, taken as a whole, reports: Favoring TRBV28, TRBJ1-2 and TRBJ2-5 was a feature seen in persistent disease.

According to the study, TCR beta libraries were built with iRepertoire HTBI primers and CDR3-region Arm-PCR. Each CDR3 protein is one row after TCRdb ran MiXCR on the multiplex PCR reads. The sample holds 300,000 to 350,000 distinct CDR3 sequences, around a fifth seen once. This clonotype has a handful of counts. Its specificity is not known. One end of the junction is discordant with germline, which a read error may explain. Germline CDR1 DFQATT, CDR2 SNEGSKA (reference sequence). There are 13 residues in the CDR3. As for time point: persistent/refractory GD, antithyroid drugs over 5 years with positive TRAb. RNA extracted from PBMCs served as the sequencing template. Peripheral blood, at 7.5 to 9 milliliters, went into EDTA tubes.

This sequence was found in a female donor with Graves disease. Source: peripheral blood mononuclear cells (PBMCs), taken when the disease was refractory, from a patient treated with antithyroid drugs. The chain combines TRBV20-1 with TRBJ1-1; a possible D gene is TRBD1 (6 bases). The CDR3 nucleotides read TGCAGTGCTCGAGACAGGCTGAACACTGAAGCTTTCTTT. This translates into CSARDRLNTEAFF.